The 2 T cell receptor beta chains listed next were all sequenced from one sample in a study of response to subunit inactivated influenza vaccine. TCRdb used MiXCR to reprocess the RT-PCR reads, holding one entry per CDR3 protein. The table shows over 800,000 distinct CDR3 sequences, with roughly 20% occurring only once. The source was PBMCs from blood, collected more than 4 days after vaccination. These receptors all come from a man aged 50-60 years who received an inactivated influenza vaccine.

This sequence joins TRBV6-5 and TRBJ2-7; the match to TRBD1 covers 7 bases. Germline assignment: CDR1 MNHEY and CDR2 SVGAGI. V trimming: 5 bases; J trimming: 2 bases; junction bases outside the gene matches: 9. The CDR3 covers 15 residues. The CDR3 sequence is CASSNPDRHPYEQYF. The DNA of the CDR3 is TGTGCCAGCAGTAACCCGGACAGGCACCCCTACGAGCAGTACTTC.

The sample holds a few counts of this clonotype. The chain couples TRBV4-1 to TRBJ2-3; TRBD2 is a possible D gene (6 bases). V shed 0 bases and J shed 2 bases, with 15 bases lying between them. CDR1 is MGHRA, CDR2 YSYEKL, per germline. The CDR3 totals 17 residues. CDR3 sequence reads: CASSQDPLAGNTDTQYF. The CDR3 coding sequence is TGCGCCAGCAGCCAAGATCCGCTGGCGGGAAACACAGATACGCAGTATTTT.